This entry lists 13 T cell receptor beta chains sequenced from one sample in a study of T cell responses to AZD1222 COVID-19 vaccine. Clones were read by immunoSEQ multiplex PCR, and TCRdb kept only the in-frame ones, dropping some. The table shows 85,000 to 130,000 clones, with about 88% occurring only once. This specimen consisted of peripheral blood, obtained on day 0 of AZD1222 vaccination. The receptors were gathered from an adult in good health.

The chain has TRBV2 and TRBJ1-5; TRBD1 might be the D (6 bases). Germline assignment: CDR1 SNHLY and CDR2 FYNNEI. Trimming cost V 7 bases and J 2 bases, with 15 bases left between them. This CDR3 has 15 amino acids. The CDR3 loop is CASKTTGSGNQPQHF. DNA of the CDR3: TGTGCCAGCAAAACAACAGGGTCTGGCAATCAGCCCCAGCATTTT.

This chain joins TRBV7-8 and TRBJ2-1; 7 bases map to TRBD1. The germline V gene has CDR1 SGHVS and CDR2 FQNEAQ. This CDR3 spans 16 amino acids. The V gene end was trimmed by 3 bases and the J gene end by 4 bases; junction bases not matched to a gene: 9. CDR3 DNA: TGTGCCAGCAGCTTTCGTGAAGGGGGCCTTTACAATGAGCAGTTCTTC. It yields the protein CASSFREGGLYNEQFF.

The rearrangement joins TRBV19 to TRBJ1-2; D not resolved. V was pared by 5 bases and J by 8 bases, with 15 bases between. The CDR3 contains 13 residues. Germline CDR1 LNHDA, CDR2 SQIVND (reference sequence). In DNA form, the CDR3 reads TGTGCCAGTAGTCCGCTCCGTTTGGACGGCTACACCTTC. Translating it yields CASSPLRLDGYTF.

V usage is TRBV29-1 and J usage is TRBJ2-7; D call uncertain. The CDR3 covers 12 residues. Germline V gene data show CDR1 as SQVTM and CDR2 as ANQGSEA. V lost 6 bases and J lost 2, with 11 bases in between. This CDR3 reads CSVNGPAYEQYF. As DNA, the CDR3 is TGCAGCGTCAATGGGCCAGCCTACGAGCAGTACTTC.

CDR3 residues: CAWTSGGSTDTQYF. CDR3 nucleotides: TGTGCCTGGACTAGCGGGGGGAGCACAGATACGCAGTATTTT. This chain joins TRBV30 and TRBJ2-3, with 11 bases matching TRBD2. The CDR3 length is 14 residues. Trimming at V came to 4 bases and at J to 0 bases, leaving 0 bases not matched to a gene. Germline V gene lookup returns CDR1 GTSNPN and CDR2 SVGIG (reference sequence).

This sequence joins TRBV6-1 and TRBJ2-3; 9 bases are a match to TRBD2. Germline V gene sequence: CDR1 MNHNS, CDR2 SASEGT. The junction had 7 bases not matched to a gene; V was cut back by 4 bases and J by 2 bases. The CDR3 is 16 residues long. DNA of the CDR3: TGTGCCAGCAGTGGCTTTAGCGGGGGTCACACAGATACGCAGTATTTT. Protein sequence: CASSGFSGGHTDTQYF.

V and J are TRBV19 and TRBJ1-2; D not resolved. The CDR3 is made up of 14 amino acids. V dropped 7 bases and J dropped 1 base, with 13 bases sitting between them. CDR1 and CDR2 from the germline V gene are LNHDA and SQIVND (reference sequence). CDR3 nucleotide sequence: TGTGCCAGTACCCCTCAGGCGGATAACTATGGCTACACCTTC. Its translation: CASTPQADNYGYTF.

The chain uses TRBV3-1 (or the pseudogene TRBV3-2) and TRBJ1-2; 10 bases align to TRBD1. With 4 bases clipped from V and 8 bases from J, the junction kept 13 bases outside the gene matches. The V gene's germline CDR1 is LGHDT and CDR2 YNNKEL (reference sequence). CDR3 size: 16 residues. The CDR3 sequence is CASSPGQGDPGWGYTF. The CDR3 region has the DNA TGTGCCAGCAGCCCTGGACAGGGGGACCCTGGGTGGGGCTACACCTTC.

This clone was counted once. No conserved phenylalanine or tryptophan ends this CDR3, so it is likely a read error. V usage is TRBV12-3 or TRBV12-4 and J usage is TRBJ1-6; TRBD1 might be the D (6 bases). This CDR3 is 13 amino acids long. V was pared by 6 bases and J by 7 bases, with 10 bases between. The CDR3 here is CASRRDKNSPLHL. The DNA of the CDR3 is TGTGCCAGCAGACGGGACAAAAATTCACCCCTCCACCTT.

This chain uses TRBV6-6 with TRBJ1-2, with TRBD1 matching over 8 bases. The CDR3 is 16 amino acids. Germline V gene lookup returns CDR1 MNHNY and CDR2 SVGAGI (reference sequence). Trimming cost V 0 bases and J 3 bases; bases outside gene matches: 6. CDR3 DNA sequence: TGTGCCAGCAGTTACTCTCTGGGACAGGACCACTATGGCTACACCTTC. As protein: CASSYSLGQDHYGYTF.

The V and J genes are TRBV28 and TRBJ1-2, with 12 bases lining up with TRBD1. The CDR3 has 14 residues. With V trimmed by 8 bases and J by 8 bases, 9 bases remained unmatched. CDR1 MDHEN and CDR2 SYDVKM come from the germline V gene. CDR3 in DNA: TGTGCCAGCGGTCCGGGACAGGGGGCTCTCGGCTACACCTTC. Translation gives CASGPGQGALGYTF.

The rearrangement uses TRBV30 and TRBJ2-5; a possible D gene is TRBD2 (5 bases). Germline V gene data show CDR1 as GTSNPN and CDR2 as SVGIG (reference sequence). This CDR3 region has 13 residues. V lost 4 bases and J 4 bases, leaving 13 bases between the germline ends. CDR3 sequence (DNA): TGTGCCTGGAAGGCCGCGGGTGGAGAGACCCAGTACTTC. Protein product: CAWKAAGGETQYF. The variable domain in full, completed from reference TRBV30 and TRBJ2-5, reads SQTIHQWPATLVQPVGSPLSLECTVEGTSNPNLYWYRQAAGRGLQLLFYSVGIGQISSEVPQNLSASRPQDRQFILSSKKLLLSDSGFYLCAWKAAGGETQYFGPGTRLLVL.

DNA of the CDR3: TGTGCCAGCAGCCGTCAGGGGGAGACCCAGTACTTC. This codes for CASSRQGETQYF. This chain joins TRBV14 and TRBJ2-5; maybe TRBD1 (6 bases). The CDR3 spans 12 residues. V lost 4 bases and J 5 bases, leaving 8 bases between the germline ends. Germline V CDR1 and CDR2: SGHDN, FVKESK.